This TCR beta chain was observed in a study of multiple sclerosis patients with progressive multifocal leukoencephalopathy. Documented time point: time of PML onset. The T3 samples were drawn when PML began. CDR1 and CDR2 from the germline V gene are LNHNV and YYDKDF (reference sequence). This CDR3 spans 18 amino acids. V lost 2 bases to trimming and J lost 9 bases; unmatched junction nucleotides: 16. Each PCR contained spiked synthetic TR CDR3 controls spanning every V-J pairing. The table came from immunoSEQ multiplex PCR; TCRdb's copy has only in-frame clones and leaves some out. The sample holds 25,000 to 35,000 clones, about 90% seen once.

The sample here was PBMCs, taken from a patient treated with natalizumab. J is TRBJ2-2 and V is TRBV15; the match to TRBD1 covers 9 bases. The sequence derives from a human donor with progressive multifocal leukoencephalopathy. The DNA of the CDR3 is TGTGCCACCAGCAGAAAACCTCTCCCCGACAGGGGGGGTCGGGAGCTGTTTTTT. This gives the protein CATSRKPLPDRGGRELFF.